The T cell receptor beta chain described here comes from a study of cytomegalovirus exposure and HLA in healthy donors. The CDR3 totals 14 residues. Germline V CDR1 and CDR2: SGHNT, YYREEE (reference sequence). The PCR employed 60 Vbeta primers together with 13 Jbeta primers. Assay used: immunoSEQ multiplex PCR; TCRdb lists only in-frame clones, some missing. The sample holds 250,000 to 350,000 clones; 75% to 90% are singletons and the top ten take roughly 0.3%. The rearrangement joins TRBV5-4 to TRBJ2-5; tentatively, D is TRBD2 (6 bases). The DNA end lines up better with TRBJ2-7; the J call may be wrong. Sequenced material: PBMCs. The clonotype comes from a girl aged 2 to 9 in good health and CMV-seronegative. In nucleotides, the CDR3 is TGTGCCAGCAGCTTAGTCGGGAGAAGGTACGAGCAGTACTTC. Protein product: CASSLVGRRYEQYF.